The source of this T cell receptor beta chain is a study of T-cell memory formation after mild COVID-19. Study results and caveats: Clones contracting day 15 to 85 were balanced CD4/CD8; later expanders leaned CD4+. Confirmation of SARS-CoV-2 specificity was lacking for second-wave clones peaking day 37.

Via MiXCR, TCRdb re-called the 5' RACE reads, giving one row per CDR3 protein. The sample yields a few hundred thousand distinct CDR3 sequences, approximately 19% seen once. Only a few counts were recorded for this clonotype. The antigen is undetermined. Sample: PBMCs or a T cell subset sorted from them (not recorded which). The receptor's source is a man aged 18 to 35 who had mild COVID-19 (a few samples of this study predate the infection). Cell type and time point are not known.

For the CDR3, the DNA is TGTGCCAGCAGCTTCGAGGATTGGGCGGAGACCCAGTACTTC. Protein sequence: CASSFEDWAETQYF. V gene TRBV7-2 combines with J gene TRBJ2-5; D not resolved. The CDR3 spans 14 residues. The ends were cut back, 3 bases at V and 5 bases at J, with 13 bases in the middle. Germline values: CDR1 SGHTA, CDR2 FQGNSA.